The 28 T cell receptor beta chains in this list originate from one sample, sequenced in a study of blood T cell repertoires in COVID-19. Libraries were prepared by immunoSEQ multiplex PCR; TCRdb keeps only in-frame clonotypes and omits some of them. Of fewer than 500,000 clones detected, roughly 90% appear once; the ten largest clones hold approximately 1%. Source material: PBMCs or T cells enriched from blood (not recorded which). The source of these receptors is a woman aged 25 to 39 with acute COVID-19.

The sample holds a few counts of this clone. This sequence joins TRBV18 and TRBJ2-7, with D perhaps matching TRBD1 (6 bases). Trimming stripped 6 bases from V and 2 bases from J, with 20 bases between. The germline V gene has CDR1 KGHSH and CDR2 LQKENI. The CDR3 extends over 16 amino acids. The CDR3 sequence is CASSRALTGATYEQYF. The DNA for the CDR3 is TGTGCCAGCTCCCGGGCGTTGACAGGCGCTACCTACGAGCAGTACTTC.

V usage is TRBV7-9 and J usage is TRBJ1-4; D ambiguous. Trimming stripped 2 bases from V and 11 bases from J, with 15 bases between. The CDR3 length is 14 residues. The germline CDR1 and CDR2 sequences are SEHNR and FQNEAQ (reference sequence). CDR3 nucleotide sequence: TGTGCCAGCAGCTTAAGGCAGGAAGGAGGTAAACTGTTTTTT. As protein: CASSLRQEGGKLFF.

The rearrangement joins TRBV5-6 to TRBJ2-2; tentative D call: TRBD2 (5 bases). This CDR3 spans 16 amino acids. Trimming took off 1 base at V and 3 bases at J, with 13 bases between the two ends. Germline assignment: CDR1 SGHDT and CDR2 YYEEEE. The CDR3 sequence is CASSLWENHYTGELFF. The CDR3 DNA sequence: TGTGCCAGCAGCTTGTGGGAGAACCATTACACCGGGGAGCTGTTTTTT.

This clone was recorded only once. V gene TRBV9 combines with J gene TRBJ2-7; 9 bases are shared with TRBD2. Germline CDR1 is SGDLS and CDR2 is YYNGEE. The CDR3 contains 14 residues. The V gene end was trimmed by 5 bases and the J gene end by 3 bases; junction bases not matched to a gene: 6. CDR3 sequence reads: CASSRTSVGYEQYF. Here the CDR3 DNA reads TGTGCCAGCAGTAGGACTAGCGTAGGCTACGAGCAGTACTTC.

V is TRBV6-6 and J is TRBJ1-5; D is ambiguous. The CDR3 has 14 amino acids. Per germline, CDR1 MNHNY and CDR2 SVGAGI (reference sequence). Trimming removed 6 bases from V and 5 bases from J, with 14 bases in between. This CDR3 reads CASSESPGYQPQHF. CDR3 nucleotide sequence: TGTGCCAGCAGCGAATCCCCGGGATATCAGCCCCAGCATTTT.

The rearrangement joins TRBV18 to TRBJ2-1; 13 bases match TRBD2. This CDR3 is 18 amino acids long. Germline loops: CDR1 KGHSH, CDR2 LQKENI. The ends lost 3 bases at V and 4 bases at J; junction bases unmatched: 9. CDR3 sequence (DNA): TGTGCCAGCTCACCGGGACTAGCGGGGCTCCCCCGTTACAATGAGCAGTTCTTC. Protein sequence: CASSPGLAGLPRYNEQFF.

V is TRBV25-1 and J is TRBJ1-3; possible D gene TRBD1, 5 bases. V dropped 3 bases and J dropped 0 bases, with 9 bases sitting between them. This CDR3 is 15 amino acids long. Germline V gives CDR1 MGHDK, CDR2 SYGVNS. Here the CDR3 DNA reads TGTGCCAGCAGTGATTGGGACTACTCTGGAAACACCATATATTTT. It translates to CASSDWDYSGNTIYF. Full variable domain (missing parts from reference TRBV25-1 and TRBJ1-3): EADIYQTPRYLVIGTGKKITLECSQTMGHDKMYWYQQDPGMELHLIHYSYGVNSTEKGDLSSESTVSRIRTEHFPLTLESARPSHTSQYLCASSDWDYSGNTIYFGEGSWLTVV.

This chain joins TRBV12-3 or TRBV12-4 and TRBJ2-1; 7 positions agree with TRBD2. Germline trimming cut 7 bases from V and 4 bases from J; bases unmatched to any gene: 4. The CDR3 totals 13 residues. Written as DNA, the CDR3 is TGTGCCAGCACTGTTAGCGGGTACAATGAGCAGTTCTTC. Protein: CASTVSGYNEQFF.

The chain is built from TRBV11-1 and TRBJ2-7; 7 bases fit TRBD1. J was trimmed by 9 bases and V by 2 bases; bases with no gene match: 7. From germline, CDR1 is SGHAT and CDR2 FQDESV (reference sequence). The CDR3 covers 13 residues. Here the CDR3 reads CASSLQDRARQYF. CDR3 in DNA: TGTGCCAGCAGCTTACAAGACAGGGCAAGGCAGTACTTC.

CDR3 nucleotide sequence: TGTGCCAGCAGCTTGGACTTGCTTTACGAGCAGTACTTC. Its translation is CASSLDLLYEQYF. J is TRBJ2-7 and V is TRBV5-5; D is unclear. The CDR3 loop spans 13 amino acids. Per germline, CDR1 SGHKS and CDR2 YYEKEE (reference sequence). The ends were cut back, 0 bases at V and 4 bases at J, with 8 bases in the middle.

This clone has only one observation. The chain is built from TRBV7-2 and TRBJ2-1; tentatively, D is TRBD1 (6 bases). Deletions cut 1 base from V and 3 bases from J, with 19 bases between. The germline CDR1 and CDR2 sequences are SGHTA and FQGNSA. The CDR3 consists of 18 residues. The CDR3 loop reads CASSLDGWGQGLYNEQFF. The CDR3 DNA is TGTGCCAGCAGCTTAGACGGATGGGGGCAGGGTCTCTACAATGAGCAGTTCTTC.

V usage is TRBV4-1 and J usage is TRBJ1-4; D is perhaps TRBD1 (5 bases). CDR3 length: 15 amino acids. Germline values: CDR1 MGHRA, CDR2 YSYEKL. V was clipped by 1 base and J by 6 bases, with 12 bases between them. The CDR3 DNA follows: TGCGCCAGCAGCCAAGCAGGCAGGGAAGATGAAAAACTGTTTTTT. Translation gives CASSQAGREDEKLFF.

The chain combines TRBV14 with TRBJ1-3, with D tentatively TRBD1 (5 bases). There are 15 residues in the CDR3. V lost 1 base, J lost 1 base, and 8 bases lay in between. Germline CDR1 and CDR2: SGHDN and FVKESK. The CDR3 DNA reads TGTGCCAGCAGCCAAGGACAGTATTCTGGAAACACCATATATTTT. Its translation: CASSQGQYSGNTIYF.

The J gene is TRBJ1-1, the V gene TRBV5-1, with 8 bases aligning to TRBD1. The germline CDR1 and CDR2 sequences are SGHRS and YFSETQ. V lost 3 bases and J lost 5; bases outside the gene matches: 6. The CDR3 consists of 14 residues. CDR3 region: CASSSQGALTEAFF. In nucleotides, the CDR3 is TGCGCCAGCAGCTCCCAGGGGGCTCTAACTGAAGCTTTCTTT. Full variable domain (remainder filled in from reference TRBV5-1 and TRBJ1-1): KAGVTQTPRYLIKTRGQQVTLSCSPISGHRSVSWYQQTPGQGLQFLFEYFSETQRNKGNFPGRFSGRQFSNSRSEMNVSTLELGDSALYLCASSSQGALTEAFFGQGTRLTVV.

This sequence joins TRBV10-1 and TRBJ2-2, with 8 bases identical to TRBD2. Germline-derived CDR1 and CDR2 are WNHNN and SYGVQD (reference sequence). V gave up 7 bases and J gave up 1 base; unmatched junction bases: 5. This CDR3 is 15 amino acids long. The CDR3 reads CASNSGDRNTGELFF. The DNA of the CDR3 is TGCGCCAGCAATAGCGGGGATCGGAACACCGGGGAGCTGTTTTTT.

The gene calls are TRBV30 and TRBJ1-1; 10 bases are a match to TRBD1. There are 12 residues in the CDR3. With 8 bases clipped from V and 10 bases from J, the junction kept 10 bases outside the gene matches. Germline CDR1 and CDR2: GTSNPN and SVGIG (reference sequence). The DNA for the CDR3 is TGTGCCGGGGACAGGGGCCCGATAGGAGCTTTCTTT. This encodes CAGDRGPIGAFF. The full variable domain, completed using reference TRBV30 and TRBJ1-1, is SQTIHQWPATLVQPVGSPLSLECTVEGTSNPNLYWYRQAAGRGLQLLFYSVGIGQISSEVPQNLSASRPQDRQFILSSKKLLLSDSGFYLCAGDRGPIGAFFGQGTRLTVV.

This clone appeared a single time. The J gene is TRBJ2-2, the V gene TRBV24-1; maybe TRBD2 (5 bases). The CDR3 spans 14 residues. Trimming removed 0 bases at V and 6 bases at J, with 7 bases between. Germline loops: CDR1 KGHDR, CDR2 SFDVKD. In nucleotides, the CDR3 is TGTGCCACCAGTGATTTGGAGGGAGCCGGGGAGCTGTTTTTT. This gives the protein CATSDLEGAGELFF.

The rearrangement links TRBV19 to TRBJ2-7; 7 nucleotides line up with TRBD1. With 5 bases clipped from V and 2 bases from J, the junction kept 6 bases outside the gene matches. The CDR3 sequence is 14 residues long. Germline CDR1 reads LNHDA; CDR2 reads SQIVND (reference sequence). CDR3 nucleotide sequence: TGTGCCAGTAGTGTAAACAGGGGCCCCTACGAGCAGTACTTC. This encodes CASSVNRGPYEQYF.

The chain is built from TRBV5-1 and TRBJ1-1; TRBD1 matches 7 bases. This CDR3 is built from 14 residues. CDR1 SGHRS and CDR2 YFSETQ come from the germline V gene. J was trimmed by 5 bases and V by 4 bases; bases with no gene match: 8. CDR3 sequence (DNA): TGCGCCAGCAGCATCATACAGGGGAAGACTGAAGCTTTCTTT. This encodes CASSIIQGKTEAFF.

The V and J genes are TRBV14 and TRBJ2-7; 10 bases align to TRBD1. With 4 bases clipped from V and 1 base from J, the junction kept 7 bases outside the gene matches. The germline gives CDR1 SGHDN, CDR2 FVKESK. The CDR3 consists of 16 residues. The CDR3 sequence: CASSRGTGDWSYEQYF. As DNA, the CDR3 is TGTGCCAGCAGCCGCGGGACAGGGGATTGGTCCTACGAGCAGTACTTC.

CDR3 protein: CASGLVRGVLYF. CDR3 sequence (DNA): TGTGCTAGTGGTTTGGTACGAGGTGTACTATATTTT. The chain carries TRBV12-5 and TRBJ1-3; D not resolved. The CDR3 has 12 residues. Germline V gene sequence: CDR1 LGHNT, CDR2 FRNRAP. Trimming cost V 0 bases and J 14 bases, with 11 bases left between them.

Concerning this clone itself: In the same sample, other DNA sequences code for this CDR3. This chain joins TRBV30 and TRBJ1-5; D is perhaps TRBD1 (5 bases). CDR1 is GTSNPN and CDR2 is SVGIG in the germline V gene (reference sequence). The CDR3 extends over 13 amino acids. The V end was cut by 0 bases, the J end by 4 bases, with 7 bases between. CDR3 loop: CAWSVRGNQPQHF. The CDR3 DNA follows: TGTGCCTGGAGTGTAAGGGGAAATCAGCCCCAGCATTTT.

The chain joins TRBV7-2 to TRBJ1-5, with D unclear. Trimming cost V 3 bases and J 7 bases, with 13 bases left between them. The CDR3 loop spans 14 amino acids. CDR1 SGHTA and CDR2 FQGNSA come from the germline V gene. As DNA, the CDR3 is TGTGCCAGCAGCTTGATGGAGGGAGAACAGCCCCAGCATTTT. Its translation is CASSLMEGEQPQHF. Combining the CDR3 with reference TRBV7-2 and TRBJ1-5 gives the whole variable domain GAGVSQSPSNKVTEKGKDVELRCDPISGHTALYWYRQSLGQGLEFLIYFQGNSAPDKSGLPSDRFSAERTGGSVSTLTIQRTQQEDSAVYLCASSLMEGEQPQHFGDGTRLSIL.

The chain uses TRBV6-5 and TRBJ1-3; perhaps TRBD1 as D (5 bases). The V end was cut by 7 bases, the J end by 4 bases, with 17 bases between. Germline CDR1 and CDR2: MNHEY and SVGAGI. This CDR3 contains 15 residues. The DNA of the CDR3 is TGTGCCAGCACCAATCAGGGAGGGAAAGGAAACACCATATATTTT. It specifies CASTNQGGKGNTIYF.

V is TRBV5-1 and J is TRBJ2-1, with TRBD1 matching 8 bases. The germline gives CDR1 SGHRS, CDR2 YFSETQ. This CDR3 is built from 15 residues. V lost 3 bases, J lost 2 bases, and 4 bases stayed unmatched. Here the CDR3 reads CASSSGQGPYNEQFF. The CDR3 nucleotides read TGCGCCAGCAGCTCTGGACAGGGACCCTACAATGAGCAGTTCTTC. Supplemented by reference TRBV5-1 and TRBJ2-1, the full variable domain reads KAGVTQTPRYLIKTRGQQVTLSCSPISGHRSVSWYQQTPGQGLQFLFEYFSETQRNKGNFPGRFSGRQFSNSRSEMNVSTLELGDSALYLCASSSGQGPYNEQFFGPGTRLTVL.

This chain links TRBV19 with TRBJ1-2; tentative D call: TRBD1 (6 bases). Germline V lookup: CDR1 LNHDA, CDR2 SQIVND (reference sequence). The CDR3 covers 13 residues. V lost 7 bases to trimming and J lost 5 bases, with 14 bases between them. CDR3 residues: CASTSDSAYGYTF. DNA for the CDR3: TGTGCCAGTACCTCGGACAGCGCTTATGGCTACACCTTC.

This clone was observed once. V usage is TRBV11-2 and J usage is TRBJ1-4; D unresolved. CDR1 is SGHAT, CDR2 FQNNGV, per germline. There are 13 residues in the CDR3. V dropped 0 bases and J dropped 8 bases, with 7 bases sitting between them. The CDR3 nucleotides read TGTGCCAGCAGCTTAGATCTCGGGGAAAAACTGTTTTTT. It translates to CASSLDLGEKLFF.

This clone was counted a single time. Here the CDR3 reads CAISDEGAGNTIYF. The CDR3 bases are TGTGCCATCAGTGACGAGGGGGCTGGAAACACCATATATTTT. This rearrangement joins TRBV10-3 to TRBJ1-3; D might be TRBD1 (6 bases). The V gene's germline CDR1 is ENHRY and CDR2 SYGVKD. This CDR3 has 14 residues. With 3 bases removed from V and 2 bases from J, the gap between germline ends came to 8 bases.